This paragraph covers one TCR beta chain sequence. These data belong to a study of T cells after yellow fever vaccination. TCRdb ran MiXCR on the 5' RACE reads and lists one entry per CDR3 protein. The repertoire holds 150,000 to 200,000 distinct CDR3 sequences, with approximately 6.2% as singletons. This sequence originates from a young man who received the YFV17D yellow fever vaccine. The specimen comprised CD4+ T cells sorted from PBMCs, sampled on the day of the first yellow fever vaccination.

The CDR3 DNA reads TGTGCCAGCAGCCGTTTAGGGGTAGCGGGGTTAGATACGCAGTATTTT. It translates to CASSRLGVAGLDTQYF. The chain combines TRBV5-5 with TRBJ2-3; 8 bases are a match to TRBD2. The germline CDR1 and CDR2 sequences are SGHKS and YYEKEE (reference sequence). V lost 4 bases to trimming and J lost 5 bases; unmatched junction nucleotides: 12. CDR3 size: 16 residues.